One sample yielded the 5 T cell receptor beta chains listed below, sequenced in a study of cytomegalovirus exposure and HLA in healthy donors. A multiplex PCR was run with 60 Vbeta primers and 13 Jbeta primers. TCRdb's table, derived via immunoSEQ multiplex PCR, lists solely in-frame clones and lacks some. The table includes around 170,000 clones, about 80% detected once. Sequencing was carried out using PBMCs. The receptors derive from a man aged 18 to 29 in good health and CMV-seronegative.

This sequence joins TRBV4-2 and TRBJ2-7, with D perhaps matching TRBD2 (6 bases). Germline V gene lookup returns CDR1 LGHNA and CDR2 YNFKEQ. V was clipped by 4 bases and J by 0 bases, with 31 bases between them. CDR3 length equals 21 residues. As DNA, the CDR3 is TGTGCCAGCAGCCGCCGCCAGGAGACTAGGTCGCAACCTGTGGGCTCCTACGAGCAGTACTTC. This sequence encodes CASSRRQETRSQPVGSYEQYF.

The chain combines TRBV7-2 with TRBJ1-4; D is possibly TRBD1 (6 bases). Germline V gives CDR1 SGHTA, CDR2 FQGNSA. The CDR3 has 14 amino acids. The V end was cut by 5 bases, the J end by 4 bases, with 11 bases between. Here the CDR3 reads CASSAGADNEKLFF. DNA for the CDR3: TGTGCCAGCAGCGCAGGGGCGGATAATGAAAAACTGTTTTTT.

This clone appeared a single time. CDR3 DNA: TGTGCCAGCAGGAGACTAGCGGGGGAGGGAGATACGCAGTATTTT. As protein: CASRRLAGEGDTQYF. The chain links TRBV6-4 to TRBJ2-3; TRBD2 matches 12 bases. CDR1 is MRHNA and CDR2 is SNTAGT in the germline V gene. There are 15 residues in the CDR3. V shed 6 bases, J shed 5 bases, and the junction held 6 bases outside the gene matches.

This clone was seen a few times. The chain joins TRBV7-2 to TRBJ1-6; weak D call: TRBD1 (6 bases). Germline lookup yields CDR1 SGHTA and CDR2 FQGNSA. Trimming left V 5 bases short and J 6 bases short, with 14 bases between. The CDR3 is 15 residues long. The CDR3 bases are TGTGCCAGCAGCCTAGGGGGAGGGAGTAATTCACCCCTCCACTTT. Residues: CASSLGGGSNSPLHF. Combining the CDR3 with reference TRBV7-2 and TRBJ1-6 gives the whole variable domain GAGVSQSPSNKVTEKGKDVELRCDPISGHTALYWYRQSLGQGLEFLIYFQGNSAPDKSGLPSDRFSAERTGGSVSTLTIQRTQQEDSAVYLCASSLGGGSNSPLHFGNGTRLTVT.

This chain connects TRBV4-2 to TRBJ2-7; 13 bases are shared with TRBD2. J was trimmed by 6 bases and V by 0 bases; bases with no gene match: 23. The germline CDR1 and CDR2 sequences are LGHNA and YNFKEQ. The CDR3 runs 22 residues. In DNA, the CDR3 is TGTGCCAGCAGCCAAGAATTCCGGGCGGGACTAGCGGGGATCCTTACTCCCCTCGAGCAGTACTTC. Translation: CASSQEFRAGLAGILTPLEQYF.